The T cell receptor beta chain described here comes from a study of CD8+CD57+ T cells in acquired aplastic anemia. On the study more broadly: Sorted CD4+ and CD8+ cell DNA averaged roughly 3 ug. Study-wide findings and caveats: The same twenty-nine CD8+ CDR3 sequences occurred in patients and in controls.

Turning to this clonotype: Antigen specificity is unknown.

Germline V gene data show CDR1 as SNHLY and CDR2 as FYNNEI. The CDR3 runs 14 residues. After removal of 8 bases from V and 7 bases from J, the junction contained 13 bases not matched to a gene. TCR beta VDJ combinations and CDR3 sequences were profiled from genomic DNA. One entry per CDR3 protein, called by TCRdb with MiXCR from the reads. The table has 200,000 to 300,000 distinct CDR3 sequences, 47% seen once. Patients selected for sequencing had displayed CD8+CD57+ cell expansion by flow cytometry. With no exception, the patients had severe acquired aplastic anemia. The V and J genes are TRBV2 and TRBJ2-7; TRBD1 matches at 8 bases. This TCR was sampled from a human donor with aplastic anemia. The material sequenced was sorted CD4+, CD8+, or CD8+CD57+ T cells (not recorded which) from PBMCs. DNA for the CDR3: TGTGCCAGCTCCGGCGGGCAGGGGGCGCATGAGCAGTACTTC. This codes for CASSGGQGAHEQYF.